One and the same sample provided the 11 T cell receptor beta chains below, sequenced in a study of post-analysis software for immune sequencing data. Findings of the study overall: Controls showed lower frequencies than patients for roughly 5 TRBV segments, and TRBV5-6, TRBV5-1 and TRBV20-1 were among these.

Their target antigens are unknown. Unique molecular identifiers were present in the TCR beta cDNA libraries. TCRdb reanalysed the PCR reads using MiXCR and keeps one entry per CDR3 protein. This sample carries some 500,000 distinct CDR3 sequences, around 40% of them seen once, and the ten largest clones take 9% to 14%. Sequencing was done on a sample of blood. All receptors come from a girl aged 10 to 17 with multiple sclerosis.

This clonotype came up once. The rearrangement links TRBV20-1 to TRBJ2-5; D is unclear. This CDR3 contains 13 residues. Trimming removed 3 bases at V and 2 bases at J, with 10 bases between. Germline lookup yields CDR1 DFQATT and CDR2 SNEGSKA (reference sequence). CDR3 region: CSASRLEQETQYF. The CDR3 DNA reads TGCAGTGCTAGTAGGCTAGAGCAAGAGACCCAGTACTTC.

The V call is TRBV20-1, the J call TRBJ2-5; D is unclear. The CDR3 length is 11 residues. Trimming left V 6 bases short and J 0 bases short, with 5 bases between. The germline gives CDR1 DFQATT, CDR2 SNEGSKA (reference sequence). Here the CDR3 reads CSAHYQETQYF. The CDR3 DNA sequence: TGCAGTGCCCACTACCAAGAGACCCAGTACTTC.

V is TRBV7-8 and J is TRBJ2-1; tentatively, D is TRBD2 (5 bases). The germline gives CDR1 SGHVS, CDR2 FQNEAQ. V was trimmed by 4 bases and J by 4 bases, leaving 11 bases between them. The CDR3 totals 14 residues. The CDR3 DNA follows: TGTGCCAGCAGCTCCGACGAGGGATACAATGAGCAGTTCTTC. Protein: CASSSDEGYNEQFF.

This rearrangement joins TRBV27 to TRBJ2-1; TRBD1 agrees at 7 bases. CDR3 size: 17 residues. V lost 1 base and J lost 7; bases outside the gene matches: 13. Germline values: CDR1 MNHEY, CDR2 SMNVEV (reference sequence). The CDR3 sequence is CASSLLGQTGIRNEQFF. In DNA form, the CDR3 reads TGTGCCAGCAGTTTATTGGGACAGACAGGGATCAGGAATGAGCAGTTCTTC.

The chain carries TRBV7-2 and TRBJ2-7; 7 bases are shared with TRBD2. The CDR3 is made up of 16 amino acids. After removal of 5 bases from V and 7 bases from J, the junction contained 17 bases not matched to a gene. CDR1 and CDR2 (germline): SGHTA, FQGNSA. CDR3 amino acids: CASSGYWRETYNEQYF. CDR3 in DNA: TGTGCCAGCAGCGGTTACTGGCGGGAGACCTACAATGAGCAGTACTTC.

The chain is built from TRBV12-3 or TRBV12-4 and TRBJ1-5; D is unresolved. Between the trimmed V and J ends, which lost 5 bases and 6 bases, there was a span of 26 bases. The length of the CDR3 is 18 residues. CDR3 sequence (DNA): TGTGCCAGCAGTCCACCTCCTGAGGGAAGGGTATATGGTCAGCCCCAGCATTTT. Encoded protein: CASSPPPEGRVYGQPQHF.

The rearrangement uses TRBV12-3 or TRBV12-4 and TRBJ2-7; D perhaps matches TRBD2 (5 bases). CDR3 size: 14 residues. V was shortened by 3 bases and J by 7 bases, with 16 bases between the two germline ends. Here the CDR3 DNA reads TGTGCCAGCAGTTTTGCAGGTGCTCCGGGAGAGCAGTACTTC. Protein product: CASSFAGAPGEQYF.

CDR3 DNA sequence: TGCGCCAGCAGCGGGACAGGGAGTAACACTGAAGCTTTCTTT. Its translation is CASSGTGSNTEAFF. V usage is TRBV5-1 and J usage is TRBJ1-1, with 9 positions matching TRBD1. This CDR3 has 14 amino acids. The trim removed 4 bases at V and 2 bases at J, leaving 3 bases unmatched. Germline lookup yields CDR1 SGHRS and CDR2 YFSETQ.

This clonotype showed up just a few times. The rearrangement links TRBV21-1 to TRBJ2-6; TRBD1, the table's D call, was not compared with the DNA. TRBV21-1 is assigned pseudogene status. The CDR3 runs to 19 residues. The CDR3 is CASSKLSGPRFSGANVLTF. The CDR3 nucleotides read TGTGCCAGCAGCAAATTATCCGGGCCAAGATTCTCTGGGGCCAACGTCCTGACTTTC.

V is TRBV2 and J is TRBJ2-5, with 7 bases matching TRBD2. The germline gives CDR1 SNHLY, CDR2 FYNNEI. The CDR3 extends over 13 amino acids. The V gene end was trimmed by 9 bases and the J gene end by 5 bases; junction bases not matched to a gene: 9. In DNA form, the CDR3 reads TGTGCCAGGAGGGAGACTAGCAGTGAGACCCAGTACTTC. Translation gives CARRETSSETQYF. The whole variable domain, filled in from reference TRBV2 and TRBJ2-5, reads EPEVTQTPSHQVTQMGQEVILRCVPISNHLYFYWYRQILGQKVEFLVSFYNNEISEKSEIFDDQFSVERPDGSNFTLKIRSTKLEDSAMYFCARRETSSETQYFGPGTRLLVL.

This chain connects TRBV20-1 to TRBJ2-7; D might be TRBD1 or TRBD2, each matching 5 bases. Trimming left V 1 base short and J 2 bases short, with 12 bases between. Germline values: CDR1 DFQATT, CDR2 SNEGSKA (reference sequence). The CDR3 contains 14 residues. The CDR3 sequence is CSARGARGAYEQYF. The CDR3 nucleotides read TGCAGTGCTAGAGGCGCCCGAGGGGCCTACGAGCAGTACTTC.